This TCR beta chain was recorded in a study of neurological immune-mediated disorders. This CDR3 is built from 12 residues. CDR1 and CDR2 from the germline V gene are SGHDN and FVKESK. The germline V and J ends were trimmed by 1 base and 9 bases, with 6 bases remaining between them. The authors produced cDNA by 5'RACE using 10-nucleotide random UMIs. Sequencing runs each yielded over 170 million TCR-beta sequences from 15-18 subjects. In TCRdb, the 5' RACE reads were re-called with MiXCR into one record per CDR3 protein. Among around 30,000 distinct CDR3 sequences listed, approximately 4.1% were seen once. This clonotype has at least ten counts.

This rearrangement joins TRBV14 to TRBJ2-2; D is undetermined. The TCR was taken from a woman aged 40 to 50 in good health. Sequenced input: CD4+ T cells from blood. This chain's CDR3 is CASSQVRWELFF. The CDR3 DNA reads as TGTGCCAGCAGCCAAGTAAGATGGGAGCTGTTTTTT.